These 30 T cell receptor beta chains originate from one sample sequenced in a study of cytomegalovirus exposure and HLA in healthy donors. Sequencing was performed with immunoSEQ multiplex PCR; in TCRdb, only in-frame clones are kept and a portion is missing. The sample holds approximately 150,000 clones, roughly 87% seen once. What was sequenced was PBMCs. Source of these receptors: a man aged 18 to 35 in good health and CMV-seropositive.

The CDR3 DNA reads as TGCGCCAGCAGCGATGTGGGCGACACAGATACGCAGTATTTT. Its translation: CASSDVGDTDTQYF. The V gene is TRBV4-1, the J gene TRBJ2-3; D is uncertain. V lost 5 bases and J 2 bases, leaving 11 bases between the germline ends. The CDR3 consists of 14 residues. Looked up from germline, CDR1 is MGHRA and CDR2 is YSYEKL.

V is TRBV5-6 and J is TRBJ1-2; D uncertain. V was shortened by 1 base and J by 7 bases, with 14 bases between the two germline ends. This CDR3 is 14 amino acids long. Germline V lookup: CDR1 SGHDT, CDR2 YYEEEE. The CDR3 sequence is CASSLTSTAGGYTF. In DNA form, the CDR3 reads TGTGCCAGCAGCTTGACCTCCACAGCGGGTGGCTACACCTTC.

This sequence joins TRBV30 and TRBJ2-7; 9 bases are a match to TRBD2. The trim removed 3 bases at V and 5 bases at J, leaving 8 bases unmatched. CDR1 and CDR2 from the germline V gene are GTSNPN and SVGIG (reference sequence). This CDR3 has 14 residues. In DNA form, the CDR3 reads TGTGCCTGGAGGGTAGCGGGAGTTAACCACGAGCAGTACTTC. It specifies CAWRVAGVNHEQYF.

This chain uses TRBV4-1 with TRBJ1-5; no clear D. CDR1 is MGHRA, CDR2 YSYEKL, per germline. There are 13 residues in the CDR3. With 0 bases removed from V and 6 bases from J, the gap between germline ends came to 6 bases. The CDR3 DNA sequence: TGCGCCAGCAGCCAAGATAATATTCAGCCCCAGCATTTT. This encodes CASSQDNIQPQHF.

The V and J genes are TRBV28 and TRBJ1-2; perhaps TRBD1 as D (6 bases). This CDR3 contains 13 residues. Trimming cost V 1 base and J 9 bases, with 12 bases left between them. From germline, CDR1 is MDHEN and CDR2 SYDVKM. The CDR3 spells CASSLSGTSRYTF. The CDR3 nucleotides are TGTGCCAGCAGTTTATCCGGGACATCTCGCTACACCTTC.

In DNA, the CDR3 is TGCAGTGCTAGAGAGCGGGGGGAGCAGTACTTC. Amino acid sequence: CSARERGEQYF. This chain uses TRBV20-1 with TRBJ2-7; 7 bases fit TRBD2. Germline loops: CDR1 DFQATT, CDR2 SNEGSKA (reference sequence). V lost 0 bases, J lost 7 bases, and 0 bases stayed unmatched. The CDR3 length is 11 residues.

The genes are TRBV7-9 and TRBJ2-3; 11 positions match TRBD2. J lost 4 bases, V lost 11 bases, and 5 bases had no gene match. CDR3 length: 13 residues. The germline V gene has CDR1 SEHNR and CDR2 FQNEAQ (reference sequence). CDR3 sequence reads: CAGSSGRADTQYF. The CDR3 nucleotides are TGTGCCGGGAGTAGCGGGAGGGCAGATACGCAGTATTTT.

This clone was seen only a few times. The chain has TRBV25-1 and TRBJ2-3; TRBD1 matches 12 bases. Per germline, CDR1 MGHDK and CDR2 SYGVNS. The CDR3 sequence is 15 residues long. V dropped 4 bases and J dropped 10; count of bases not matched to a gene: 9. The CDR3 nucleotides read TGTGCCAGCAGTGTAGCGGGACAGGGGGCCGCCGCGCAGTATTTT. It specifies CASSVAGQGAAAQYF.

V is TRBV7-2 and J is TRBJ2-5; D is possibly TRBD2 (7 bases). Trimming took 5 bases from V and 5 from J, leaving 21 bases between them. The CDR3 spans 16 residues. Germline V gives CDR1 SGHTA, CDR2 FQGNSA. The CDR3 loop is CASSVGGRVTSETQYF. In nucleotides, the CDR3 is TGTGCCAGCAGCGTAGGGGGGAGGGTGACTAGCGAGACCCAGTACTTC. The full variable domain, with the rest looked up from reference TRBV7-2 and TRBJ2-5, is GAGVSQSPSNKVTEKGKDVELRCDPISGHTALYWYRQSLGQGLEFLIYFQGNSAPDKSGLPSDRFSAERTGGSVSTLTIQRTQQEDSAVYLCASSVGGRVTSETQYFGPGTRLLVL.

CDR3 sequence: CASTFPGQGNFWNTEAFF. The CDR3 nucleotides read TGTGCCAGCACTTTTCCGGGACAGGGAAATTTCTGGAACACTGAAGCTTTCTTT. The chain joins TRBV27 to TRBJ1-1; 9 bases are a match to TRBD1. Trimming removed 7 bases from V and 1 base from J; junction bases left unmatched: 16. The germline CDR1 and CDR2 sequences are MNHEY and SMNVEV (reference sequence). The CDR3 is 18 residues long.

The gene calls are TRBV6-5 and TRBJ2-1; 13 bases agree with TRBD2. Losses at the gene ends were 6 bases for V and 9 bases for J; bases not matched to a gene: 8. Germline CDR1 is MNHEY and CDR2 is SVGAGI. The CDR3 contains 15 residues. For the CDR3, the DNA is TGTGCCAGCAGACCAACTAGCGGGAGGGCCGCTGAGCAGTTCTTC. It codes for CASRPTSGRAAEQFF.

The chain carries TRBV4-2 and TRBJ1-4; TRBD1 is a possible D gene (6 bases). With 0 bases removed from V and 8 bases from J, the gap between germline ends came to 13 bases. Germline CDR1 and CDR2: LGHNA and YNFKEQ. This CDR3 comprises 15 residues. The CDR3 sequence: CASSQEGQGNEKLFF. The DNA of the CDR3 is TGTGCCAGCAGCCAAGAGGGGCAGGGGAACGAAAAACTGTTTTTT.

The sample holds one count of this clone. The chain has TRBV5-5 and TRBJ2-1; 9 bases fit TRBD2. There are 17 residues in the CDR3. Germline V gene sequence: CDR1 SGHKS, CDR2 YYEKEE (reference sequence). J gave up 2 bases and V 4 bases, and 10 bases lay outside the gene matches. CDR3 sequence: CASSGLAGPRAYNEQFF. Written as DNA, the CDR3 is TGTGCCAGCAGCGGTCTAGCGGGGCCTCGGGCCTACAATGAGCAGTTCTTC.

This chain connects TRBV30 to TRBJ2-1, with 11 nucleotides matching TRBD1. This CDR3 is built from 14 residues. CDR1 and CDR2 (germline): GTSNPN, SVGIG (reference sequence). V was pared by 0 bases and J by 6 bases, with 1 base of the junction left unmatched. The CDR3 reads CAWSVGTGGNEQFF. DNA for the CDR3: TGTGCCTGGAGTGTCGGGACAGGGGGCAATGAGCAGTTCTTC. The variable domain in full, completed from reference TRBV30 and TRBJ2-1, reads SQTIHQWPATLVQPVGSPLSLECTVEGTSNPNLYWYRQAAGRGLQLLFYSVGIGQISSEVPQNLSASRPQDRQFILSSKKLLLSDSGFYLCAWSVGTGGNEQFFGPGTRLTVL.

The rearrangement links TRBV5-1 to TRBJ2-7, with 9 bases aligning to TRBD1. The CDR3 loop spans 14 amino acids. J gave up 6 bases and V 1 base, and 5 bases lay outside the gene matches. CDR1 SGHRS and CDR2 YFSETQ come from the germline V gene. The CDR3 DNA sequence: TGCGCCAGCAGCTTGTGGGGACAGGGTGGCGAGCAGTACTTC. Protein: CASSLWGQGGEQYF.

The chain employs TRBV19 and TRBJ2-1; the D is unclear. The CDR3 is 15 amino acids. V was trimmed by 6 bases and J by 0 bases, leaving 12 bases between them. Per germline, CDR1 LNHDA and CDR2 SQIVND (reference sequence). Here the CDR3 DNA reads TGTGCCAGTAGCAGAGGTGGAAGCTCCTACAATGAGCAGTTCTTC. It codes for CASSRGGSSYNEQFF.

This clone was seen more than once but under ten times. V usage is TRBV4-1 and J usage is TRBJ2-7, with 12 bases aligning to TRBD2. CDR3 size: 17 residues. Germline V lookup: CDR1 MGHRA, CDR2 YSYEKL. J was trimmed by 5 bases and V by 0 bases; bases with no gene match: 8. CDR3 sequence reads: CASSQDEETSGRNEQYF. Here the CDR3 DNA reads TGCGCCAGCAGCCAAGATGAGGAAACTAGCGGGAGGAACGAGCAGTACTTC.

J is TRBJ2-2 and V is TRBV27; D may be TRBD1 (6 bases). The germline V and J ends were trimmed by 8 bases and 3 bases, with 13 bases remaining between them. The CDR3 has 14 residues. Germline-derived CDR1 and CDR2 are MNHEY and SMNVEV (reference sequence). This CDR3 reads CASQTGSYTGELFF. The DNA of the CDR3 is TGTGCCAGCCAAACAGGGTCGTACACCGGGGAGCTGTTTTTT.

The chain couples TRBV12-2 to TRBJ2-6; the table assigns TRBD1, which was not confirmed against the DNA. TRBV12-2 is listed as a pseudogene. CDR3 length equals 21 residues. CDR3 DNA sequence: TGTGCAAGTCGACAGAGGAGGGTGACAGGGGGAAGTTTCTCTGGGGCCAACGTCCTGACTTTC. Its translation: CASRQRRVTGGSFSGANVLTF.

The rearrangement links TRBV5-6 to TRBJ1-6, with D unclear. V lost 3 bases to trimming and J lost 6 bases, with 10 bases between them. This CDR3 region has 14 residues. Germline loops: CDR1 SGHDT, CDR2 YYEEEE. This CDR3 is CASSSRRINSPLHF. The CDR3 region has the DNA TGTGCCAGCAGCTCACGCAGGATTAATTCACCCCTCCACTTT.

V usage is TRBV5-1 and J usage is TRBJ1-4; maybe TRBD1 (6 bases). V lost 0 bases and J lost 4, with 7 bases in between. Germline V gene lookup returns CDR1 SGHRS and CDR2 YFSETQ. The CDR3 extends over 14 amino acids. This CDR3 is CASSLGTVNEKLFF. DNA for the CDR3: TGCGCCAGCAGCTTGGGGACAGTTAATGAAAAACTGTTTTTT.

The chain joins TRBV15 to TRBJ2-3, with 7 bases aligning to TRBD2. Germline V gene data show CDR1 as LNHNV and CDR2 as YYDKDF (reference sequence). V was clipped by 1 base and J by 3 bases; unmatched bases: 7. There are 16 residues in the CDR3. Here the CDR3 DNA reads TGTGCCACCAGCAGAGGGGCGGGAGAAGTAACAGATACGCAGTATTTT. Protein sequence: CATSRGAGEVTDTQYF.

In its sample, this clone was seen a few times. The V and J genes are TRBV5-4 and TRBJ1-6; D not resolved. Germline-derived CDR1 and CDR2 are SGHNT and YYREEE (reference sequence). Trimming took off 6 bases at V and 10 bases at J, with 20 bases between the two ends. The CDR3 runs to 15 residues. Here the CDR3 reads CASTQRTETGSPLHF. The CDR3 DNA reads TGTGCCAGCACCCAACGGACTGAGACTGGCTCACCCCTCCACTTT.

This clone has only a few counts. The chain carries TRBV6-6 and TRBJ2-7, with 8 bases lining up with TRBD1. This CDR3 has 15 amino acids. CDR1 MNHNY and CDR2 SVGAGI come from the germline V gene (reference sequence). The V gene end was trimmed by 6 bases and the J gene end by 2 bases; junction bases not matched to a gene: 9. In DNA, the CDR3 is TGTGCCAGCAGCCCCCCGGGACAGGCAGCCTACGAGCAGTACTTC. As protein: CASSPPGQAAYEQYF.

This chain links TRBV28 with TRBJ2-7; weak D call: TRBD1 (6 bases). CDR3 length: 15 amino acids. Germline V lookup: CDR1 MDHEN, CDR2 SYDVKM. Trimming cost V 2 bases and J 2 bases, with 13 bases left between them. The CDR3 DNA sequence: TGTGCCAGCAGTTTAGGGGACATCCGGACCTACGAGCAGTACTTC. It yields the protein CASSLGDIRTYEQYF.

This chain uses TRBV5-1 with TRBJ1-2; no clear D gene. Deletions cut 4 bases from V and 4 bases from J, with 14 bases between. CDR3 length: 14 residues. The germline V gene encodes CDR1 SGHRS and CDR2 YFSETQ. CDR3 protein: CASSRGPPGYGYTF. The CDR3 bases are TGCGCCAGCAGCCGCGGGCCGCCTGGCTATGGCTACACCTTC. The variable domain in full, completed from reference TRBV5-1 and TRBJ1-2, reads KAGVTQTPRYLIKTRGQQVTLSCSPISGHRSVSWYQQTPGQGLQFLFEYFSETQRNKGNFPGRFSGRQFSNSRSEMNVSTLELGDSALYLCASSRGPPGYGYTFGSGTRLTVV.

The chain combines TRBV29-1 with TRBJ2-2; no clear D. Germline values: CDR1 SQVTM, CDR2 ANQGSEA. V was shortened by 4 bases and J by 6 bases, with 6 bases between the two germline ends. CDR3 length equals 11 residues. The CDR3 nucleotides are TGCAGCGTTGCCCAGTCCGGGGAGCTGTTTTTT. Its translation is CSVAQSGELFF.

The chain uses TRBV27 and TRBJ2-1, with D maybe TRBD2 (5 bases). V was clipped by 5 bases and J by 12 bases, with 29 bases between them. Germline V lookup: CDR1 MNHEY, CDR2 SMNVEV (reference sequence). The CDR3 contains 17 residues. The CDR3 loop reads CASSPPGEIPAAGMQFF. DNA for the CDR3: TGTGCCAGCAGTCCCCCTGGTGAAATTCCGGCGGCGGGTATGCAGTTCTTC.

Note on this clone: Other DNA sequences within the sample encode an identical CDR3. The chain links TRBV5-1 to TRBJ2-1; D is possibly TRBD2 (5 bases). Germline V gives CDR1 SGHRS, CDR2 YFSETQ. The V end was cut by 0 bases, the J end by 5 bases, with 9 bases between. CDR3 size: 14 residues. CDR3 region: CASSLGRADNEQFF. The CDR3, as DNA: TGCGCCAGCAGCTTGGGTCGAGCGGACAATGAGCAGTTCTTC.

The V call is TRBV5-1, the J call TRBJ1-5; D is possibly TRBD1 (6 bases). The CDR3 spans 13 residues. CDR1 and CDR2 (germline): SGHRS, YFSETQ. The germline V and J ends were trimmed by 4 bases and 3 bases, with 8 bases remaining between them. The CDR3 nucleotides read TGCGCCAGCAGCGAGGGGGTCAATCAGCCCCAGCATTTT. It specifies CASSEGVNQPQHF. Variable domain in full (rest from reference TRBV5-1 and TRBJ1-5): KAGVTQTPRYLIKTRGQQVTLSCSPISGHRSVSWYQQTPGQGLQFLFEYFSETQRNKGNFPGRFSGRQFSNSRSEMNVSTLELGDSALYLCASSEGVNQPQHFGDGTRLSIL.